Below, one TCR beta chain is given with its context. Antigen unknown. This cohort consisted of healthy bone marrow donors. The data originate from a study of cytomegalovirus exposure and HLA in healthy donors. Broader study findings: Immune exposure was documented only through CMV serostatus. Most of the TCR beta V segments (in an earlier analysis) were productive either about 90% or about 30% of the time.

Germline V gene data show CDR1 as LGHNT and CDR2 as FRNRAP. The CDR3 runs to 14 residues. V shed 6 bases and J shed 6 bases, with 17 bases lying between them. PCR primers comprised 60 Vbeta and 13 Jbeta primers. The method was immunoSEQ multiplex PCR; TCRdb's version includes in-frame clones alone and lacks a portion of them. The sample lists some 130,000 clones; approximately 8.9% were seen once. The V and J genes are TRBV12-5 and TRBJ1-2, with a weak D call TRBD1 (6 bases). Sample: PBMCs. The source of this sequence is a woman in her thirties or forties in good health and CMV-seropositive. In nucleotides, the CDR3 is TGTGCTAGTGGCCCAGGAAGACAGGTCGATGGCTACACCTTC. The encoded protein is CASGPGRQVDGYTF.